Below are 10 T cell receptor beta chains sequenced from a single sample in a study of blood T cell repertoires in COVID-19. Data came from immunoSEQ multiplex PCR; TCRdb stores just in-frame clones and leaves some out. This table has approximately 390,000 clones, around 90% appearing once. Material: PBMCs or T cells enriched from blood (not recorded which). The receptors shown here come from a woman aged 40-49 years with acute COVID-19.

CDR3 bases: TGTGCCAGTAGTACCCGACAGGGGGCGTCAGGAGAGACCCAGTACTTC. Its translation is CASSTRQGASGETQYF. The chain combines TRBV19 with TRBJ2-5; 10 nucleotides align to TRBD1. There are 16 residues in the CDR3. Germline V CDR1 and CDR2: LNHDA, SQIVND (reference sequence). V dropped 4 bases and J dropped 4; count of bases not matched to a gene: 9. The entire variable domain, with the rest obtained from reference TRBV19 and TRBJ2-5, is as follows: DGGITQSPKYLFRKEGQNVTLSCEQNLNHDAMYWYRQDPGQGLRLIYYSQIVNDFQKGDIAEGYSVSREKKESFPLTVTSAQKNPTAFYLCASSTRQGASGETQYFGPGTRLLVL.

In nucleotides, the CDR3 is TGTGCCACCAGCGATCGGGGACAGGGTGTTTATGGCTACACCTTC. Translating gives CATSDRGQGVYGYTF. The genes are TRBV24-1 and TRBJ1-2; 9 positions match TRBD1. V gave up 7 bases and J gave up 5 bases; unmatched junction bases: 10. Germline V lookup: CDR1 KGHDR, CDR2 SFDVKD. The CDR3 totals 15 residues.

The chain employs TRBV3-1 (or the pseudogene TRBV3-2) and TRBJ1-5; 7 positions match TRBD1. V was pared by 1 base and J by 4 bases, with 4 bases of the junction left unmatched. The length of the CDR3 is 15 residues. From germline, CDR1 is LGHDT and CDR2 YNNKEL (reference sequence). CDR3 protein: CASSQGTGRNQPQHF. The CDR3 coding sequence is TGTGCCAGCAGCCAAGGGACAGGCCGAAATCAGCCCCAGCATTTT.

The chain is built from TRBV10-2 and TRBJ1-1; D gene uncertain. CDR1 and CDR2 (germline): WSHSY, SAAADI. The CDR3 sequence is 12 residues long. Trimming took 0 bases from V and 9 from J, leaving 8 bases between them. CDR3 in DNA: TGCGCCAGCAGTGAGTCGGGAGTACAAGCTTTCTTT. Its translation is CASSESGVQAFF.

The chain uses TRBV6-1 and TRBJ1-2; D might be TRBD1 (5 bases). The CDR3 is 18 amino acids. Germline CDR1 is MNHNS and CDR2 is SASEGT. The V gene lost 2 bases and the J gene lost 2 bases, with 21 bases spanning the gap. The CDR3 here is CASSETGGASGTNYGYTF. In DNA, the CDR3 is TGTGCCAGCAGTGAAACGGGGGGAGCCTCAGGGACGAACTATGGCTACACCTTC.

The rearrangement joins TRBV5-8 to TRBJ1-4; D possibly corresponds to TRBD1 (6 bases). Trimming took off 4 bases at V and 0 bases at J, with 10 bases between the two ends. CDR1 and CDR2 (germline): SGHTS, YDEGEE. This CDR3 has 15 amino acids. The CDR3 here is CASSRTAATNEKLFF. The CDR3 region has the DNA TGTGCCAGCAGCCGGACAGCGGCAACTAATGAAAAACTGTTTTTT.

This chain connects TRBV18 to TRBJ1-1; TRBD1 aligns across 7 bases. The length of the CDR3 is 16 residues. Germline-derived CDR1 and CDR2 are KGHSH and LQKENI. V was clipped by 3 bases and J by 3 bases; unmatched bases: 10. CDR3 sequence: CASSPWRGQKDTEAFF. CDR3 DNA: TGTGCCAGCTCACCGTGGAGGGGACAGAAGGACACTGAAGCTTTCTTT. The full variable domain, with the rest looked up from reference TRBV18 and TRBJ1-1, is NAGVMQNPRHLVRRRGQEARLRCSPMKGHSHVYWYRQLPEEGLKFMVYLQKENIIDESGMPKERFSAEFPKEGPSILRIQQVVRGDSAAYFCASSPWRGQKDTEAFFGQGTRLTVV.

This clone was observed once. The CDR3 region is CASKSTGAGEKLFF. The CDR3, as DNA: TGTGCCAGCAAATCGACAGGGGCCGGTGAAAAACTGTTTTTT. The V and J genes are TRBV6-5 and TRBJ1-4, with 8 bases lining up with TRBD1. V trimming: 7 bases; J trimming: 7 bases; junction bases outside the gene matches: 8. Germline lookup yields CDR1 MNHEY and CDR2 SVGAGI. The CDR3 covers 14 residues.

The chain carries TRBV7-8 and TRBJ2-7; D unresolved. Trimming took off 1 base at V and 7 bases at J, with 11 bases between the two ends. Germline CDR1 SGHVS, CDR2 FQNEAQ. The CDR3 runs to 13 residues. CDR3 nucleotide sequence: TGTGCCAGCAGCTTAGGGGCAACCTTTGAGCAGTACTTC. Its protein product is CASSLGATFEQYF.

This clone came up a few times. The J gene is TRBJ1-3, the V gene TRBV5-1; tentative D call: TRBD1 (6 bases). V was pared by 0 bases and J by 4 bases, with 11 bases between. Germline V lookup: CDR1 SGHRS, CDR2 YFSETQ. This CDR3 comprises 15 residues. The CDR3 reads CASSLDTGQGNTIYF. In DNA, the CDR3 is TGCGCCAGCAGCTTGGATACAGGGCAAGGAAACACCATATATTTT.